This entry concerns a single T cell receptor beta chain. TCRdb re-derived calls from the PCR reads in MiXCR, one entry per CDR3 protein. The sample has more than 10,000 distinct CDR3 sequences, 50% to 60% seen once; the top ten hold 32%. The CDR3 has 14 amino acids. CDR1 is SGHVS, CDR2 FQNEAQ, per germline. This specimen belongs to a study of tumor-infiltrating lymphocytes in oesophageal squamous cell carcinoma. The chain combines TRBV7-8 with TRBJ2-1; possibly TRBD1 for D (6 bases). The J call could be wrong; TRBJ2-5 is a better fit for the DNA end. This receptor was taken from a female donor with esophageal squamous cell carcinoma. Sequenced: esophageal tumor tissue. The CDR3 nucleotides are TGTGCCAGCAGCAAACAGGGAGCCGGATGGGCCCAGTACTTC. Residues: CASSKQGAGWAQYF.